The present entry profiles one T cell receptor beta chain with its context. Antigen: not known. V gave up 5 bases and J gave up 7 bases, with 12 bases separating them. This CDR3 contains 13 residues. Germline V gene lookup returns CDR1 SNHLY and CDR2 FYNNEI. The data originate from a study of cytomegalovirus exposure and HLA in healthy donors. Regarding the study as a whole: In a later analysis, an Asian-associated ancestry cluster reportedly showed fewer N-insertions than the roughly 690-donor mean. Productive rates of about 87% or about 30% were seen for most TCR beta V segments in an earlier analysis.

The primer mix had 60 Vbeta and 13 Jbeta primers. The method was immunoSEQ multiplex PCR; TCRdb's version includes in-frame clones alone and lacks a portion of them. The data show 75,000 or so clones, with roughly 74% seen just once and around a fifth held by the top ten. This clonotype was obtained from a woman aged 25 to 39 in good health and CMV-seropositive. The rearrangement joins TRBV2 to TRBJ2-1; D is possibly TRBD2 (5 bases). What was sequenced was PBMCs. The chain's CDR3 is CASSSGGRNEQFF. The CDR3 DNA reads TGTGCCAGCAGTTCGGGCGGGCGGAATGAGCAGTTCTTC.